This T cell receptor beta chain stems from a study of blood T cell repertoires in COVID-19. Across the whole study: Some COVID-19 samples were acute and others convalescent; all came from the United States, Italy and Spain. T cells, B-cell-depleted T cells, or PBMCs supplied cDNA or gDNA.

CDR3 size: 13 residues. Germline V gives CDR1 SNHLY, CDR2 FYNNEI. Trimming took 3 bases from V and 6 from J, leaving 9 bases between them. This clone was recorded a few times. Sequenced by immunoSEQ multiplex PCR; TCRdb stores in-frame clones only, minus some. The sample has 60,000 to 85,000 clones; 80% to 90% are singletons. This chain connects TRBV2 to TRBJ1-5, with D perhaps TRBD1 (5 bases). The material sequenced was peripheral blood. The origin of this receptor is a man aged 65 to 85 with acute or convalescent COVID-19. CDR3 nucleotides: TGTGCCAGCAGTGATGGCAGGGCTCAGCCCCAGCATTTT. Translation: CASSDGRAQPQHF.